Following are 27 T cell receptor beta chains from one sample sequenced in a study of T cells after yellow fever vaccination. MiXCR, run by TCRdb on the 5' RACE reads, gives a single entry per CDR3 protein. The repertoire consists of fewer than 350,000 distinct CDR3 sequences, with 8.7% occurring once and the leading ten covering roughly 17%. The material was PBMCs, obtained on the day of the first yellow fever vaccination. The receptors derive from a man between 18 and 29 years old who received the YFV17D yellow fever vaccine.

J is TRBJ1-2 and V is TRBV7-9; D ambiguous. Germline lookup yields CDR1 SEHNR and CDR2 FQNEAQ (reference sequence). Trimming shortened V by 5 bases and J by 8 bases, and 15 bases separated the two germline ends. The length of the CDR3 is 13 residues. Written as DNA, the CDR3 is TGTGCCAGCAGCGATACAGTATCGTTCGGCTACACCTTC. Translation: CASSDTVSFGYTF.

This clonotype was detected ten times or more. The rearrangement uses TRBV4-1 and TRBJ2-1, with D unclear. Trimming removed 4 bases from V and 5 bases from J, with 12 bases in between. This CDR3 is built from 14 residues. CDR1 MGHRA and CDR2 YSYEKL come from the germline V gene. The CDR3 reads CASSPRRTDNEQFF. Here the CDR3 DNA reads TGCGCCAGCAGCCCACGCCGGACCGACAATGAGCAGTTCTTC.

This clonotype was observed a handful of times. This chain connects TRBV6-1 to TRBJ1-1; D remains unclear. This CDR3 is built from 15 residues. The germline V gene has CDR1 MNHNS and CDR2 SASEGT. V lost 5 bases to trimming and J lost 0 bases, with 13 bases between them. CDR3 sequence: CASSPWGRMNTEAFF. The CDR3 DNA reads TGTGCCAGCAGTCCGTGGGGAAGAATGAACACTGAAGCTTTCTTT.

This clonotype was counted at least ten times. The chain links TRBV6-5 to TRBJ1-1, with 7 bases lining up with TRBD1. This CDR3 is built from 17 residues. Germline V gene data show CDR1 as MNHEY and CDR2 as SVGAGI. V lost 0 bases to trimming and J lost 2 bases; unmatched junction nucleotides: 9. The CDR3 region is CASSYSSSGGSNTEAFF. CDR3 DNA: TGTGCCAGCAGTTACTCGAGCTCAGGGGGTAGCAACACTGAAGCTTTCTTT.

This clonotype was seen many times. The CDR3 is CASSLQGALETQYF. The CDR3 DNA is TGTGCCAGCAGCTTACAGGGGGCGCTGGAGACCCAGTACTTC. The chain has TRBV5-4 and TRBJ2-5; 9 nucleotides line up with TRBD1. V dropped 2 bases and J dropped 5; count of bases not matched to a gene: 4. The CDR3 has 14 residues. CDR1 SGHNT and CDR2 YYREEE come from the germline V gene (reference sequence).

This rearrangement joins TRBV20-1 to TRBJ2-7; D is unresolved. Germline V gene sequence: CDR1 DFQATT, CDR2 SNEGSKA (reference sequence). The length of the CDR3 is 14 residues. Trimming removed 0 bases from V and 1 base from J, with 10 bases in between. This chain's CDR3 is CSARDPGISYEQYV. The DNA for the CDR3 is TGCAGTGCTAGAGACCCCGGTATTTCCTACGAGCAGTACGTC.

The rearrangement links TRBV7-2 to TRBJ2-3; no clear D. Trimming stripped 5 bases from V and 3 bases from J, with 9 bases between. This CDR3 has 13 residues. Per germline, CDR1 SGHTA and CDR2 FQGNSA. Here the CDR3 reads CASSQLRTDTQYF. CDR3 DNA: TGTGCCAGCAGCCAACTGCGTACAGATACGCAGTATTTT.

The CDR3 protein is CASSYPYGYTF. The CDR3, as DNA: TGTGCCAGCAGCTACCCTTATGGCTACACCTTC. The gene calls are TRBV7-9 and TRBJ1-2; D remains unclear. Between the trimmed V and J ends, which lost 4 bases and 5 bases, there was a span of 5 bases. The germline CDR1 and CDR2 sequences are SEHNR and FQNEAQ (reference sequence). This CDR3 comprises 11 residues.

This clonotype occurred a few times. V and J are TRBV3-1 and TRBJ1-6, with D possibly TRBD1 on 6 matching bases. There are 13 residues in the CDR3. V gave up 6 bases and J gave up 10 bases, with 13 bases separating them. Germline V gene data show CDR1 as LGHDT and CDR2 as YNNKEL (reference sequence). The CDR3 DNA sequence: TGTGCCAGCAGGGGACAAACCCGGTCACCCCTCCACTTT. Its translation is CASRGQTRSPLHF. Full variable domain (missing parts from reference TRBV3-1 and TRBJ1-6): DTAVSQTPKYLVTQMGNDKSIKCEQNLGHDTMYWYKQDSKKFLKIMFSYNNKELIINETVPNRFSPKSPDKAHLNLHINSLELGDSAVYFCASRGQTRSPLHFGNGTRLTVT.

This clonotype showed up just a few times. The chain has TRBV24-1 and TRBJ2-5; a possible D gene is TRBD1 (7 bases). The CDR3 has 13 amino acids. V was pared by 6 bases and J by 5 bases, with 12 bases between. In germline, CDR1 is KGHDR, CDR2 SFDVKD. This chain's CDR3 is CATSQGGWETQYF. The CDR3 region has the DNA TGTGCCACCAGTCAGGGGGGTTGGGAGACCCAGTACTTC.

This clonotype was observed a few times. This sequence joins TRBV20-1 and TRBJ2-3; tentative D call: TRBD2 (6 bases). V lost 2 bases to trimming and J lost 9 bases, with 12 bases between them. The CDR3 spans 12 residues. Per germline, CDR1 DFQATT and CDR2 SNEGSKA (reference sequence). CDR3 DNA sequence: TGCAGTGCTAGATGGGCAGGAGGGACGCAGTATTTT. Translation gives CSARWAGGTQYF.

In its sample, this clonotype was seen a few times. The chain joins TRBV23-1 to TRBJ2-1, with TRBD2 matching 13 bases. TRBV23-1 is known as an ORF, though its function is uncertain. This CDR3 comprises 15 residues. V was pared by 7 bases and J by 10 bases, with 10 bases of the junction left unmatched. The CDR3 DNA sequence: TGCGCCAGCATCCCCCCCGGGACTAGCGGGGCCGAGCAGTTCTTC. It yields the protein CASIPPGTSGAEQFF.

This clonotype was seen only a few times. This rearrangement joins TRBV20-1 to TRBJ2-3; D is tentatively TRBD1 or TRBD2 (5 bases each). CDR1 and CDR2 (germline): DFQATT, SNEGSKA (reference sequence). V was trimmed by 5 bases and J by 5 bases, leaving 14 bases between them. There are 13 residues in the CDR3. The chain's CDR3 is CSALTWGIDTQYF. In DNA, the CDR3 is TGCAGTGCTCTGACTTGGGGGATAGATACGCAGTATTTT.

This clonotype was counted ten times or more. The CDR3 spells CASSYTSGMGYTF. In nucleotides, the CDR3 is TGTGCCAGCAGCTATACCTCAGGGATGGGCTACACCTTC. The V and J genes are TRBV12-3 or TRBV12-4 and TRBJ1-2, with D perhaps matching TRBD1 (5 bases). V was trimmed by 6 bases and J by 8 bases, leaving 16 bases between them. The CDR3 loop spans 13 amino acids.

This clonotype was counted many times. CDR3 in amino acids: CASSSKIGNTGELFF. CDR3 nucleotides: TGCGCCAGCAGCTCGAAGATTGGGAACACCGGGGAGCTGTTTTTT. The genes are TRBV5-1 and TRBJ2-2; D gene unclear. CDR1 SGHRS and CDR2 YFSETQ come from the germline V gene. Trimming removed 3 bases from V and 1 base from J, with 10 bases in between. The CDR3 extends over 15 amino acids.

This clonotype was observed many times. The rearrangement uses TRBV7-9 and TRBJ2-3, with D perhaps matching TRBD2 (5 bases). The CDR3 has 15 amino acids. V dropped 4 bases and J dropped 2 bases, with 13 bases sitting between them. Germline-derived CDR1 and CDR2 are SEHNR and FQNEAQ (reference sequence). The CDR3, as DNA: TGTGCCAGCAGCTATTGGCAGAGGGCCACAGATACGCAGTATTTT. Its protein is CASSYWQRATDTQYF.

This clonotype has more than one count but fewer than ten. The genes are TRBV14 and TRBJ2-3, with 7 nucleotides matching TRBD2. The CDR3 spans 16 residues. V shed 0 bases, J shed 2 bases, and the junction held 5 bases outside the gene matches. Germline values: CDR1 SGHDN, CDR2 FVKESK. The CDR3: CASSQEGGLDTDTQYF. CDR3 DNA sequence: TGTGCCAGCAGCCAAGAGGGCGGACTAGACACAGATACGCAGTATTTT.

A few counts support this clonotype. The chain uses TRBV15 and TRBJ2-1, with no clear D. CDR3 length: 14 amino acids. Trimming stripped 0 bases from V and 6 bases from J, with 9 bases between. CDR1 is LNHNV and CDR2 is YYDKDF in the germline V gene (reference sequence). The CDR3 region has the DNA TGTGCCACCAGCAGAGATTGGGGTCTCAATGAGCAGTTCTTC. Translation gives CATSRDWGLNEQFF.

This clonotype has more than one count but fewer than ten. The V gene is TRBV7-2, the J gene TRBJ2-7; TRBD2 agrees at 8 bases. V dropped 4 bases and J dropped 1; count of bases not matched to a gene: 3. The CDR3 sequence is 14 residues long. Germline V gene data show CDR1 as SGHTA and CDR2 as FQGNSA. CDR3 sequence (DNA): TGTGCCAGCAGCTACGGGGGGGGGTCCTACGAGCAGTACGTC. Residues: CASSYGGGSYEQYV.

The rearrangement links TRBV10-3 to TRBJ1-1; D is unresolved. CDR3 size: 14 residues. Germline V gene sequence: CDR1 ENHRY, CDR2 SYGVKD. Trimming took off 6 bases at V and 5 bases at J, with 16 bases between the two ends. The CDR3 DNA reads as TGTGCCATCAGCGGAACCGCGGTGAGGACTGAAGCTTTCTTT. Protein product: CAISGTAVRTEAFF.

This chain connects TRBV4-1 to TRBJ2-1, with D unresolved. This CDR3 has 17 residues. From germline, CDR1 is MGHRA and CDR2 YSYEKL. V was trimmed by 4 bases and J by 1 base, leaving 17 bases between them. CDR3 amino acids: CASSPPGTKKSYNEQFF. The CDR3 nucleotides are TGCGCCAGCAGCCCCCCCGGAACGAAGAAATCCTACAATGAGCAGTTCTTC.

The chain employs TRBV15 and TRBJ2-7; 7 bases line up with TRBD1. Germline CDR1 LNHNV, CDR2 YYDKDF (reference sequence). J lost 2 bases, V lost 4 bases, and 2 bases had no gene match. CDR3 length: 13 residues. As DNA, the CDR3 is TGTGCCACCAGCATGGGACAGACCTACGAGCAGTACTTC. It codes for CATSMGQTYEQYF.

This clonotype appeared many times. This chain joins TRBV19 and TRBJ1-5, with D unresolved. The CDR3 covers 15 residues. Germline-derived CDR1 and CDR2 are LNHDA and SQIVND (reference sequence). V was clipped by 9 bases and J by 0 bases, with 15 bases between them. CDR3 in DNA: TGTGCCAGCAGTTACTCGGGTCATAGCAATCAGCCCCAGCATTTT. The encoded protein is CASSYSGHSNQPQHF.

In this sample, this clonotype turned up a few times. The DNA for the CDR3 is TGCGCCAGCAGCCCTCACGGGACTCCCCTCAATGAGCAGTTCTTC. Translation gives CASSPHGTPLNEQFF. The chain combines TRBV4-1 with TRBJ2-1; perhaps TRBD2 as D (6 bases). The germline CDR1 and CDR2 sequences are MGHRA and YSYEKL. The CDR3 has 15 residues. Trimming took off 4 bases at V and 6 bases at J, with 16 bases between the two ends.

This clonotype was seen only a few times. The chain employs TRBV4-1 and TRBJ2-7; weak D call: TRBD1 (5 bases). The CDR3 is made up of 15 amino acids. V was shortened by 1 base and J by 3 bases, with 13 bases between the two germline ends. CDR1 MGHRA and CDR2 YSYEKL come from the germline V gene. The CDR3 loop is CASSQVFTGDYEQYF. The CDR3 nucleotides are TGCGCCAGCAGCCAAGTTTTTACAGGAGACTACGAGCAGTACTTC.

This clonotype was detected only a few times. The rearrangement joins TRBV5-1 to TRBJ1-1, with a tentative D call TRBD1 (5 bases). Trimming stripped 3 bases from V and 8 bases from J, with 17 bases between. CDR1 SGHRS and CDR2 YFSETQ come from the germline V gene. This CDR3 region has 14 residues. In DNA, the CDR3 is TGCGCCAGCAGCTGGACGGGACCGGAGGGGGAAGCTTTCTTT. This encodes CASSWTGPEGEAFF. Looking up the rest from reference TRBV5-1 and TRBJ1-1 gives the full variable domain: KAGVTQTPRYLIKTRGQQVTLSCSPISGHRSVSWYQQTPGQGLQFLFEYFSETQRNKGNFPGRFSGRQFSNSRSEMNVSTLELGDSALYLCASSWTGPEGEAFFGQGTRLTVV.

V usage is TRBV24-1 and J usage is TRBJ2-3; D assignment may be TRBD1 or TRBD2 (5 bases each). The CDR3 extends over 13 amino acids. Trimming pared 6 bases from V and 3 bases from J, leaving 9 bases between. Per the germline V gene, CDR1 is KGHDR and CDR2 is SFDVKD. CDR3 sequence (DNA): TGTGCCACCAGTTCATGGGGGACAGATACGCAGTATTTT. Translated: CATSSWGTDTQYF.